This T cell receptor beta chain was sequenced for a study of T cells after yellow fever vaccination. The length of the CDR3 is 16 residues. V trimming: 4 bases; J trimming: 1 base; junction bases outside the gene matches: 4. Germline V gene lookup returns CDR1 LGHNA and CDR2 YNFKEQ. Broader study findings: Weaker overall, the secondary response nonetheless peaked faster (day 5 versus 15).

Making TCR cDNA involved 5'RACE template switching, which added UMIs and a universal primer site. TCRdb passed the 5' RACE reads through MiXCR, listing each CDR3 protein once. The repertoire holds some 240,000 distinct CDR3 sequences, with about 3% as singletons. This clonotype was recorded many times. Its antigen is not known. The sequencing used CD4+ T cells sorted from PBMCs, collected 10 days after the yellow fever booster vaccination. The V call is TRBV4-2, the J call TRBJ2-1, with 10 positions matching TRBD1. The clonotype originates from a man between 18 and 29 years old who received the YFV17D yellow fever vaccine. The CDR3 protein is CASSPGGQGSYNEQFF. In nucleotides, the CDR3 is TGTGCCAGCAGCCCAGGGGGACAGGGGTCCTACAATGAGCAGTTCTTC.